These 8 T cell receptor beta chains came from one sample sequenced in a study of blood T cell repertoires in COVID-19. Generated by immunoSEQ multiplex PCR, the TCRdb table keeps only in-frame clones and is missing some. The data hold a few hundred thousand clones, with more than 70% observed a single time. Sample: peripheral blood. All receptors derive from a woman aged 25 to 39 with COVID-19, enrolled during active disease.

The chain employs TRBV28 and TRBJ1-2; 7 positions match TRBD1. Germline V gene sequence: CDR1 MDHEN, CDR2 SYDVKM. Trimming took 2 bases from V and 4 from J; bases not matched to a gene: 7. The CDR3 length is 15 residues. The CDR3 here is CASSLTAGGFYGYTF. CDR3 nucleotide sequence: TGTGCCAGCAGTTTAACGGCAGGGGGATTCTATGGCTACACCTTC.

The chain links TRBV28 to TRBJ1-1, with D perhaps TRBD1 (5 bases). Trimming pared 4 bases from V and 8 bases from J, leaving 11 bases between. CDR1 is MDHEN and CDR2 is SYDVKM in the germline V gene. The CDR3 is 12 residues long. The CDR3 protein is CASSSLNREAFF. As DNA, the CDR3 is TGTGCCAGCAGTTCCCTGAACAGGGAAGCTTTCTTT.

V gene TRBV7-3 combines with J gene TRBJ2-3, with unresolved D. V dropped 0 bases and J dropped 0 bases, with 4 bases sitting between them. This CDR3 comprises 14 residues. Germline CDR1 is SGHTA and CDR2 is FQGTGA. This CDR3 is CASSLTGSTDTQYF. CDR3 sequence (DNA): TGTGCCAGCAGCTTAACCGGTAGCACAGATACGCAGTATTTT.

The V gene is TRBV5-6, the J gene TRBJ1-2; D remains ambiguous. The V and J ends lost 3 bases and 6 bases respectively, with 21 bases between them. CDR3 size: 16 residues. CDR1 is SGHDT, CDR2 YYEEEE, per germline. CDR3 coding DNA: TGTGCCAGCAGCTCCATACTCGGGCAAGCGGAACATGGCTACACCTTC. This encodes CASSSILGQAEHGYTF.

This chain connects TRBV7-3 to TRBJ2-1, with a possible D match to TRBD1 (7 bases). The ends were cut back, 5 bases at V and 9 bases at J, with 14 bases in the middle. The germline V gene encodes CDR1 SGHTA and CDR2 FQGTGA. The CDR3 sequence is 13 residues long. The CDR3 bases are TGTGCCAGCAGCGGAGGGGGCGGGTTTGAGCAGTTCTTC. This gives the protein CASSGGGGFEQFF.

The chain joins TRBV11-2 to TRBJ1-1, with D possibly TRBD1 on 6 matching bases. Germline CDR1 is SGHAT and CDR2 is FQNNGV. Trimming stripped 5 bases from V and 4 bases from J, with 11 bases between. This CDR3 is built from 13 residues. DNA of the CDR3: TGTGCCAGCAGCCTCGGCAGGGGCACTGAAGCTTTCTTT. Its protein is CASSLGRGTEAFF.

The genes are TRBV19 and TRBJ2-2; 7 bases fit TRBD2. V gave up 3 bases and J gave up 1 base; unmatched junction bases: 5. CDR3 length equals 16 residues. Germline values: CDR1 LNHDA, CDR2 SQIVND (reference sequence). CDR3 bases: TGTGCCAGTAGTATTGGGGCTAGCGGGAACACCGGGGAGCTGTTTTTT. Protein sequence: CASSIGASGNTGELFF.

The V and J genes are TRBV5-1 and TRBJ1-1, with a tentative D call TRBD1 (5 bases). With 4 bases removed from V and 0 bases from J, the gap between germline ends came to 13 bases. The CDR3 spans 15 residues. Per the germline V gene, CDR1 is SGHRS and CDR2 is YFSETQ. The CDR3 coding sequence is TGCGCCAGCAGCCCCAAGCAGGGCATGAACACTGAAGCTTTCTTT. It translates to CASSPKQGMNTEAFF.